This TCR beta chain was captured in a study of blood T cell repertoires in COVID-19. At the level of the study: In each case, the material was cDNA or gDNA derived from T cells, B-cell-depleted T cells, or PBMCs.

Original methodology: Reference gene primer amplification yielded estimated nucleated cell counts. Libraries were prepared by immunoSEQ multiplex PCR; TCRdb keeps only in-frame clonotypes and omits some of them. V and J calls and clone size come straight from that table; D and trimming were deduced from the DNA. This repertoire shows a few hundred thousand clones, around 89% found once; its top ten account for about 1.7%. This CDR3 spans 15 amino acids. Per the germline V gene, CDR1 is SEHNR and CDR2 is FQNEAQ (reference sequence). V lost 0 bases and J lost 3; bases outside the gene matches: 4. Sequenced input: PBMCs or T cells enriched from blood (not recorded which). The V and J genes are TRBV7-9 and TRBJ1-2; 7 positions agree with TRBD1. The source of this sequence is a woman aged 18-35 years with acute COVID-19. The CDR3 spells CASSLAEGQYYGYTF. In DNA, the CDR3 is TGTGCCAGCAGCTTAGCGGAGGGACAGTACTATGGCTACACCTTC.